Listed below are T cell receptor beta chains from one sample, sequenced in a study of T cell repertoires in cytomegalovirus infection. These TCRs' antigens remain unknown. TCRdb re-called the reads with MiXCR, one entry per CDR3 protein. Among under 350,000 distinct CDR3 sequences listed, less than 25% were seen once. Sequenced here: cultured PBMCs, sampled from culture after CMV antigen stimulation. The receptors shown here come from a human donor in good health (CMV status not recorded). Some clones in this sample may be carry-over from other donors' samples. Both conserved end residues are part of each CDR3. The D gene is left open where the match is weak. Some rows have no size entry. The others give once, few or many, or a class for an expanded clone.

J gene | D gene | clone size | V gene | CDR3 protein | CDR3 DNA
TRBJ1-2 | TRBD1 | NA | TRBV20-1 | CSARAGTGANYGYTF | TGCAGTGCTAGAGCCGGGACAGGGGCTAACTATGGCTACACCTTC
TRBJ2-7 | TRBD1 | few | TRBV28 | CASSSPGQGRYEQYF | TGTGCCAGCAGTTCTCCAGGACAGGGAAGGTACGAGCAGTACTTC
TRBJ1-1 | NA | once | TRBV5-1 | CASTQDSLNTEAFF | TGCGCCAGCACCCAGGACAGCCTGAACACTGAAGCTTTCTTT
TRBJ1-5 | NA | many | TRBV7-2 | CASSPGNQPQHF | TGTGCCAGCAGCCCAGGAAATCAGCCCCAGCATTTT
TRBJ2-6 | NA | medium-sized | TRBV6-2/TRBV6-3 | CAASGGDSGANVLTF | TGTGCCGCGTCAGGAGGGGACTCTGGGGCCAACGTCCTGACTTTC
TRBJ2-7 | NA | many | TRBV7-2 | CASSLASSYEQYF | TGTGCCAGCAGCTTAGCAAGCTCCTACGAGCAGTACTTC
TRBJ2-1 | TRBD2 | NA | TRBV7-9 | CASITGTSGTLSYNEQFF | TGTGCCAGCATCACCGGGACTAGCGGGACTCTATCCTACAATGAGCAGTTCTTC
TRBJ2-3 | NA | NA | TRBV7-9 | CASIKDRDSPDTQYF | TGTGCCAGCATCAAAGACCGGGATTCTCCCGATACGCAGTATTTT
TRBJ2-7 | TRBD1 | many | TRBV19 | CATGQGIYEQYF | TGTGCCACCGGACAGGGAATCTACGAGCAGTACTTC
TRBJ2-7 | NA | few | TRBV3-1 | CASSQDFGESYEQYF | TGTGCCAGCAGCCAAGATTTCGGCGAGTCCTACGAGCAGTACTTC
TRBJ2-1 | TRBD2 | NA | TRBV6-4 | CASSPGTSSSEQFF | TGTGCCAGCAGCCCCGGGACTAGCAGTAGTGAGCAGTTCTTC
TRBJ2-3 | TRBD2 | NA | TRBV2 | CASRPPGLADDTQYF | TGTGCCAGCAGACCACCGGGACTAGCGGATGATACGCAGTATTTT
TRBJ2-1 | NA | few | TRBV11-1 | CASSFGRESYNEQFF | TGTGCCAGCAGCTTCGGCCGAGAATCATACAATGAGCAGTTCTTC
TRBJ1-1 | NA | NA | TRBV7-2 | CASSKNSDSVEAFF | TGTGCCAGCAGCAAGAACTCGGACAGTGTTGAAGCTTTCTTT
TRBJ2-1 | TRBD2 | many | TRBV12-3/TRBV12-4 | CASSSLSGTSGKRAYNEQFF | TGTGCCAGCAGTTCCCTCTCCGGGACTAGCGGAAAAAGGGCCTACAATGAGCAGTTCTTC
TRBJ1-5 | NA | many | TRBV4-3 | CASSQFRGDRQPQHF | TGCGCCAGCAGCCAGTTTAGGGGGGATCGCCAGCCCCAGCATTTT
TRBJ1-5 | NA | few | TRBV6-1 | CASSPLGQGGIGNQPQHF | TGTGCCAGCAGTCCCCTGGGGCAGGGTGGTATTGGCAATCAGCCCCAGCATTTT
TRBJ2-5 | NA | NA | TRBV10-3 | CAIAGPGAPETQYF | TGTGCCATCGCGGGACCAGGGGCCCCCGAGACCCAGTACTTC
TRBJ1-1 | TRBD1 | many | TRBV12-3/TRBV12-4 | CASSSTITGGTEAFF | TGTGCCAGCAGCTCAACCATAACAGGGGGCACTGAAGCTTTCTTT
TRBJ2-7 | TRBD1 | NA | TRBV18 | CASSQTGTSYEQYF | TGTGCCAGCTCACAGACAGGGACCTCCTACGAGCAGTACTTC
TRBJ1-5 | NA | few | TRBV11-2 | CASSLMSGGPQHF | TGTGCCAGCAGCTTAATGTCGGGCGGCCCCCAGCATTTT
TRBJ2-5 | TRBD2 | many | TRBV7-9 | CASSQMRLAGKETQYF | TGTGCCAGCAGCCAGATGCGACTAGCGGGAAAAGAGACCCAGTACTTC
TRBJ2-1 | TRBD2 | many | TRBV6-8 | CASSYKGTSEAKSYNEQFF | TGTGCCAGCAGTTACAAAGGGACTAGCGAGGCCAAGTCCTACAATGAGCAGTTCTTC
TRBJ2-1 | NA | many | TRBV7-8 | CASSLIPGQGNEQFF | TGTGCCAGCAGCTTAATCCCAGGGCAAGGCAATGAGCAGTTCTTC
TRBJ2-1 | NA | few | TRBV11-2 | CASSPQGVRGNEQFF | TGTGCCAGCAGCCCTCAGGGGGTGCGGGGGAATGAGCAGTTCTTC
TRBJ1-6 | TRBD1 | NA | TRBV4-3 | CASSQSGTGQGAYNSPLHF | TGCGCCAGCAGCCAGAGCGGGACAGGGCAGGGGGCATATAATTCACCCCTCCACTTT
TRBJ1-1 | NA | NA | TRBV7-2 | CASSLGTVGGTESLF | TGTGCCAGCAGCTTAGGGACGGTGGGGGGCACTGAATCTCTCTTT
TRBJ2-1 | TRBD2 | few | TRBV7-2 | CASSLRASGTTYNEQFF | TGTGCCAGCAGCTTAAGGGCTAGCGGGACAACCTACAATGAGCAGTTCTTC
TRBJ2-3 | TRBD2 | NA | TRBV4-3 | CASSQDPSGRGTDTQYF | TGCGCCAGCAGCCAAGATCCGAGCGGGAGGGGCACAGATACGCAGTATTTT
TRBJ2-1 | TRBD2 | many | TRBV7-9 | CASSPGLRVAGASYNEQFF | TGTGCCAGCAGCCCGGGACTCAGGGTAGCGGGAGCTTCTTACAATGAGCAGTTCTTC
TRBJ1-5 | NA | NA | TRBV4-1 | CASSRVDTDNQPQHF | TGCGCCAGCAGCCGAGTAGACACTGACAATCAGCCCCAGCATTTT
TRBJ2-1 | TRBD2 | NA | TRBV27 | CASSLSLAGYNEQFF | TGTGCCAGCAGTTTATCTCTAGCGGGATACAATGAGCAGTTCTTC
TRBJ2-1 | TRBD1 | few | TRBV11-3 | CASSLGTGNYNEQFF | TGTGCCAGCAGCTTAGGGACAGGGAACTACAATGAGCAGTTCTTC
TRBJ2-5 | NA | many | TRBV7-2 | CASSPSARQETQYF | TGTGCCAGCAGCCCTAGCGCAAGGCAAGAGACCCAGTACTTC
TRBJ2-3 | NA | few | TRBV7-2 | CASSPWGAGPGRTDTQYF | TGTGCCAGCAGCCCATGGGGAGCGGGCCCAGGCCGCACAGATACGCAGTATTTT
TRBJ1-5 | NA | once | TRBV5-8 | CASTLAYRSNQPQHF | TGTGCCAGCACCTTAGCTTACAGGAGCAATCAGCCCCAGCATTTT
TRBJ2-2 | NA | few | TRBV7-8 | CASSGGGGLFF | TGTGCCAGCAGCGGAGGGGGGGGCCTGTTTTTT
TRBJ1-5 | NA | NA | TRBV2 | CASSDRGDPNQPQHF | TGTGCCAGCAGTGATCGAGGGGATCCCAATCAGCCCCAGCATTTT
TRBJ2-3 | TRBD2 | NA | TRBV20-1 | CSARKAGGGPDTQYF | TGCAGTGCTAGAAAAGCGGGAGGAGGTCCAGATACGCAGTATTTT
TRBJ2-1 | TRBD2 | few | TRBV11-2 | CASSRTSGMSYNEQFF | TGTGCCAGCAGCCGGACTAGCGGGATGTCCTACAATGAGCAGTTCTTC
TRBJ2-3 | NA | few | TRBV7-9 | CASSLILSGASTDTQYF | TGTGCCAGCAGCTTAATACTTTCCGGGGCCAGCACAGATACGCAGTATTTT
TRBJ2-3 | NA | few | TRBV4-3 | CASSQAYGSGTDTQYF | TGCGCCAGCAGCCAAGCTTACGGGAGCGGCACAGATACGCAGTATTTT
TRBJ1-4 | NA | many | TRBV7-2 | CASSSGGLGSNEKLFF | TGTGCCAGCAGCTCGGGGGGATTAGGCTCCAATGAAAAACTGTTTTTT
TRBJ2-1 | TRBD2 | NA | TRBV11-1 | CASSRSGNTNEQFF | TGTGCCAGCAGCCGTAGCGGGAATACGAATGAGCAGTTCTTC
TRBJ2-7 | NA | many | TRBV12-3/TRBV12-4 | CASSLGWSSYEQYF | TGTGCCAGCAGTTTAGGCTGGTCTTCCTACGAGCAGTACTTC
TRBJ1-2 | NA | NA | TRBV2 | CASSPVMDYGYTF | TGTGCCAGCAGCCCAGTAATGGACTATGGCTACACCTTC
TRBJ2-2 | TRBD2 | NA | TRBV5-4 | CASSEGTSGATGELFF | TGTGCCAGCAGCGAAGGGACTAGCGGTGCCACCGGGGAGCTGTTTTTT
TRBJ2-1 | TRBD2 | many | TRBV7-2 | CASTGLAGYNEQFF | TGTGCCAGCACGGGACTAGCGGGGTACAATGAGCAGTTCTTC
TRBJ1-5 | NA | NA | TRBV18 | CASSLAAVGNQPQHF | TGTGCCAGCTCACTGGCTGCTGTGGGCAATCAGCCCCAGCATTTT
TRBJ2-4 | TRBD1 | few | TRBV6-5 | CASTPPGQGRNIQYF | TGTGCCAGCACCCCGCCGGGACAGGGAAGGAACATTCAGTACTTC
TRBJ1-1 | NA | many | TRBV7-8 | CASSYRDFNTEAFF | TGTGCCAGCAGCTACCGGGACTTCAATACTGAAGCTTTCTTT